The clone carrying this TCR beta chain was recorded a few times. Its target is not known. CDR1 and CDR2 from the germline V gene are DFQATT and SNEGSKA (reference sequence). Trimming removed 0 bases at V and 12 bases at J, with 24 bases between. The CDR3 has 15 amino acids. These data come from a study of T cell repertoires in cytomegalovirus infection. Overall study results and limits: Dominant in the ex vivo response were TCR beta clonotypes restricted by HLA-C and specific for CMV. Totalled public TCR beta family frequency picked out people who carried CMV plus the relevant HLA.

TCRdb reprocessed the reads with MiXCR, giving one entry per CDR3 protein. The table records 150,000 to 200,000 distinct CDR3 sequences, about 30% of them present only once. The TCR comes from a human donor in good health (CMV status not recorded). Some clones in this sample may be carry-over from other donors' samples. The V call is TRBV20-1, the J call TRBJ2-7; the D gene is possibly TRBD2 (5 bases). Input material: PBMCs. In DNA, the CDR3 is TGCAGTGCTAGAGATCGAAGGTATGAAAGCGGCCTGTGGTACTTC. It codes for CSARDRRYESGLWYF.